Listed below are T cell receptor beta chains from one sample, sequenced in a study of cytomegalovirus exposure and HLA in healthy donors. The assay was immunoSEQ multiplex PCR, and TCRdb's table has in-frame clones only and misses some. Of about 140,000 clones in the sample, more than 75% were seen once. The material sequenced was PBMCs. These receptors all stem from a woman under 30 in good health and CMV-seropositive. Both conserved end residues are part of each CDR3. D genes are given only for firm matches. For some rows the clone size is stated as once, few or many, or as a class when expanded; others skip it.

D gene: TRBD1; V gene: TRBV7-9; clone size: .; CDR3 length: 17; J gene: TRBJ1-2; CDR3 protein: CASRGGMRDRVEVGYTF; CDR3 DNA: TGTGCCAGCAGAGGAGGGATGAGGGACAGGGTCGAGGTTGGCTACACCTTC
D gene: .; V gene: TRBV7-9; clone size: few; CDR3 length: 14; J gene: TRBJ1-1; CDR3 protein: CASNTRGSNTEAFF; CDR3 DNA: TGTGCCAGCAACACCAGGGGATCTAACACTGAAGCTTTCTTT
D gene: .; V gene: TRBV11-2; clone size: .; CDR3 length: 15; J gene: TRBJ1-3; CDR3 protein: CASSSATAPGNTIYF; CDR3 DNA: TGTGCCAGCAGCTCTGCGACAGCCCCTGGAAACACCATATATTTT
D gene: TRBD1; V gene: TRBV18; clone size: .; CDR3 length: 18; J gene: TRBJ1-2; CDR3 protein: CASSPLGTGVTPYYGYTF; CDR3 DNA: TGTGCCAGCTCACCACTTGGGACAGGGGTTACTCCCTACTATGGCTACACCTTC
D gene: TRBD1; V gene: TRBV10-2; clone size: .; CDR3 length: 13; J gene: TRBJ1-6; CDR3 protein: CASRTGDNSPLHF; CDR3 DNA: TGCGCCAGCCGCACAGGGGATAATTCACCCCTCCACTTT
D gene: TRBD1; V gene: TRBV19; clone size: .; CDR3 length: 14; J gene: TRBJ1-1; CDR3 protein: CASTTTGLNTEAFF; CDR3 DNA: TGTGCCAGTACGACGACAGGGTTAAACACTGAAGCTTTCTTT
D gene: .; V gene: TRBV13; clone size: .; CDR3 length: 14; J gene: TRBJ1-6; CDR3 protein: CASSYRDSNSPLHF; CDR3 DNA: TGTGCCAGCAGCTACCGGGACTCAAATTCACCCCTCCACTTT
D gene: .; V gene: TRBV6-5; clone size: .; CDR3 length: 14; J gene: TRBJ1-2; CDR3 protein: CASSYSQAGYGYTF; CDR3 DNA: TGTGCCAGCAGTTACTCTCAGGCAGGCTATGGCTACACCTTC
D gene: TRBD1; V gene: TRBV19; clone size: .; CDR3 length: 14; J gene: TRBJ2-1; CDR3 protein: CASTGTAKGNEQFF; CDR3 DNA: TGTGCCAGTACTGGGACAGCGAAGGGCAATGAGCAGTTCTTC
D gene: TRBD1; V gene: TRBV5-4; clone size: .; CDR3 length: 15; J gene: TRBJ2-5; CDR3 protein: CASSFPGQGMETQYF; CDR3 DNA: TGTGCCAGCAGTTTCCCGGGACAGGGAATGGAGACCCAGTACTTC
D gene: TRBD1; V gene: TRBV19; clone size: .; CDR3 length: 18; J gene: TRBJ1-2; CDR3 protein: CASSIHGTVQVRSYGYTF; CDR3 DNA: TGTGCCAGTAGTATCCACGGGACAGTACAGGTCCGGAGCTATGGCTACACCTTC
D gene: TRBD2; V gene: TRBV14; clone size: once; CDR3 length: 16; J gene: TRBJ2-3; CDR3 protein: CASSQVPAGGIDTQYF; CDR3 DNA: TGTGCCAGCAGCCAAGTCCCAGCGGGGGGAATAGATACGCAGTATTTT
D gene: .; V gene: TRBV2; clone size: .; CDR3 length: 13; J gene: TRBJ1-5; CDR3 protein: CASSGQGNQPQHF; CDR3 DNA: TGTGCCAGCAGTGGGCAGGGGAATCAGCCCCAGCATTTT
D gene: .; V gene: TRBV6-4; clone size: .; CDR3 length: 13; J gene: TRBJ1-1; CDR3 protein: CASSFRTGSEAFF; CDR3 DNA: TGTGCCAGCAGTTTCCGAACGGGGTCTGAAGCTTTCTTT
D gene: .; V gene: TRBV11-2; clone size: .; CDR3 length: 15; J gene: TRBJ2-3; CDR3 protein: CASIPGSSSTDTQYF; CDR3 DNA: TGTGCCAGCATCCCCGGGAGTTCTAGCACAGATACGCAGTATTTT
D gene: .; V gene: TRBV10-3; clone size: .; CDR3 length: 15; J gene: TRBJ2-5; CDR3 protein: CAISDPRGSRETQYF; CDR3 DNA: TGTGCCATCAGTGACCCCCGGGGAAGCCGAGAGACCCAGTACTTC
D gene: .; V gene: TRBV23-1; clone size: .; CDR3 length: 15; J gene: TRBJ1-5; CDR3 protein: CASSRSDNSNQPQHF; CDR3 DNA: TGCGCCAGCAGTCGTTCAGATAATAGCAATCAGCCCCAGCATTTT
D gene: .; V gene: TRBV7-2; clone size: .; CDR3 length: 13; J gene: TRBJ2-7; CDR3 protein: CASSLTGMYEQYF; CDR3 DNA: TGTGCCAGCAGCTTAACAGGGATGTACGAGCAGTACTTC
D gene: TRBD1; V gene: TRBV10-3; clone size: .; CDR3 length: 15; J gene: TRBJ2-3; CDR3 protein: CAIYSSTGGTDTQYF; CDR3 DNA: TGTGCCATCTACTCGTCGACAGGGGGCACAGATACGCAGTATTTT
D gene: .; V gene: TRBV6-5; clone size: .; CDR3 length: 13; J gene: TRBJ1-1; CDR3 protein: CASSQHANTEAFF; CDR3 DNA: TGTGCCAGCAGTCAACACGCGAACACTGAAGCTTTCTTT
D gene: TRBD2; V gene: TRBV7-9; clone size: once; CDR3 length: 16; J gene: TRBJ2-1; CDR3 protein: CASSLWGSGGAYEQFF; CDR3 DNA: TGTGCCAGCAGCTTATGGGGTAGCGGGGGGGCTTATGAGCAGTTCTTC
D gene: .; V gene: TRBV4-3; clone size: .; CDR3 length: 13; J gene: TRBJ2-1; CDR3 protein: CASSPRRGLEQFF; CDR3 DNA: TGCGCCAGCAGCCCGCGACGGGGACTCGAGCAGTTCTTC
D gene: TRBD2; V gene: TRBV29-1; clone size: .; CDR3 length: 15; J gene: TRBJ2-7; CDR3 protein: CSVEGGTTLPYEQYF; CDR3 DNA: TGCAGCGTTGAAGGTGGGACTACACTACCCTACGAGCAGTACTTC
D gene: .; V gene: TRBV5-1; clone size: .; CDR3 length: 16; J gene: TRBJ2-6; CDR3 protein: CASSLERASGANVLTF; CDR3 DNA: TGCGCCAGCAGCTTGGAGAGGGCCTCTGGGGCCAACGTCCTGACTTTC
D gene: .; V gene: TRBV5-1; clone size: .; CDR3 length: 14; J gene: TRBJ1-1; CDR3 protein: CASSLGQGWTEAFF; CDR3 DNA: TGCGCCAGCAGCTTGGGCCAGGGTTGGACTGAAGCTTTCTTT
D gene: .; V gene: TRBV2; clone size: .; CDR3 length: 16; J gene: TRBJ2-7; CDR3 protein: CASRKQGGVDSYEQYF; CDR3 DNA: TGTGCCAGCAGAAAACAGGGTGGTGTGGACTCCTACGAGCAGTACTTC
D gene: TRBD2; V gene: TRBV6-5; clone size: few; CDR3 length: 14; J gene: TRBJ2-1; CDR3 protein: CASSTSGDYNEQFF; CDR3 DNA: TGTGCCAGCAGTACTAGCGGGGACTACAATGAGCAGTTCTTC
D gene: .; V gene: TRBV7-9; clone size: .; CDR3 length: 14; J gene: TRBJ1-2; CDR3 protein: CASSSVDSVYGYTF; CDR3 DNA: TGTGCCAGCAGCTCGGTTGACAGCGTCTATGGCTACACCTTC